Shown below are 24 T cell receptor beta chains from a single sample sequenced in a study of cytomegalovirus exposure and HLA in healthy donors. Sequencing used immunoSEQ multiplex PCR; TCRdb keeps in-frame clones, though not all of them. The sample carries 100,000 to 150,000 clones, about 89% recorded once. Material: PBMCs. These receptors all stem from a young woman in good health and CMV-seronegative.

The chain uses TRBV7-8 and TRBJ2-1, with 7 bases fitting TRBD2. From germline, CDR1 is SGHVS and CDR2 FQNEAQ. Trimming removed 5 bases from V and 10 bases from J; junction bases left unmatched: 8. This CDR3 region has 13 residues. The CDR3 nucleotides are TGTGCCAGCAGCCCAAGGCTAGCGGAGGAGCAGTTCTTC. This encodes CASSPRLAEEQFF.

The chain carries TRBV5-1 and TRBJ2-2, with a possible D match to TRBD2 (6 bases). This CDR3 contains 15 residues. Germline V gives CDR1 SGHRS, CDR2 YFSETQ. Trimming removed 3 bases from V and 5 bases from J, with 14 bases in between. CDR3 amino acids: CASSWGVSITGELFF. CDR3 coding DNA: TGCGCCAGCAGCTGGGGGGTATCAATAACCGGGGAGCTGTTTTTT. Based on the CDR3 plus reference TRBV5-1 and TRBJ2-2, the full variable domain is KAGVTQTPRYLIKTRGQQVTLSCSPISGHRSVSWYQQTPGQGLQFLFEYFSETQRNKGNFPGRFSGRQFSNSRSEMNVSTLELGDSALYLCASSWGVSITGELFFGEGSRLTVL.

The V call is TRBV27, the J call TRBJ2-1, with D unresolved. V lost 5 bases, J lost 1 base, and 12 bases lay in between. Germline CDR1 reads MNHEY; CDR2 reads SMNVEV (reference sequence). This CDR3 comprises 15 residues. The CDR3 reads CASSAIATSYNEQFF. In nucleotides, the CDR3 is TGTGCCAGCAGTGCAATTGCGACATCCTACAATGAGCAGTTCTTC.

The J gene is TRBJ2-1, the V gene TRBV5-8; 13 bases fit TRBD2. V was clipped by 4 bases and J by 5 bases; unmatched bases: 3. CDR1 is SGHTS, CDR2 YDEGEE, per germline. The CDR3 totals 15 residues. The CDR3 loop is CASSGGTSGDNEQFF. The CDR3 nucleotides read TGTGCCAGCAGCGGGGGGACTAGCGGGGACAATGAGCAGTTCTTC.

The chain uses TRBV5-1 and TRBJ2-7; 8 positions match TRBD2. Trimming took 0 bases from V and 2 from J; bases not matched to a gene: 1. Germline CDR1 and CDR2: SGHRS and YFSETQ. The CDR3 covers 14 residues. This CDR3 reads CASSLEGLAYEQYF. In nucleotides, the CDR3 is TGCGCCAGCAGCTTGGAGGGACTAGCCTACGAGCAGTACTTC.

V gene TRBV6-5 combines with J gene TRBJ1-2; 7 nucleotides align to TRBD1. Germline V gene data show CDR1 as MNHEY and CDR2 as SVGAGI. The CDR3 contains 12 residues. J was trimmed by 5 bases and V by 8 bases; bases with no gene match: 5. For the CDR3, the DNA is TGTGCCAGCGGCGACAGGGTATATGGCTACACCTTC. Its protein product is CASGDRVYGYTF.

The gene calls are TRBV6-5 and TRBJ2-7; a possible D gene is TRBD2 (5 bases). Trimming shortened V by 3 bases and J by 7 bases, and 13 bases separated the two germline ends. Looked up from germline, CDR1 is MNHEY and CDR2 is SVGAGI. This CDR3 region has 13 residues. The CDR3 loop reads CASSYPTSGEQYF. In DNA, the CDR3 is TGTGCCAGCAGTTATCCGACCTCGGGGGAGCAGTACTTC.

This clone was seen a handful of times. The chain links TRBV20-1 to TRBJ1-1; D ambiguous. This CDR3 contains 11 residues. Germline V lookup: CDR1 DFQATT, CDR2 SNEGSKA (reference sequence). V lost 1 base, J lost 8 bases, and 8 bases lay in between. The CDR3 DNA follows: TGCAGTGCTAGAGGAGGTAGGGAAGCTTTCTTT. Its translation: CSARGGREAFF.

V and J are TRBV9 and TRBJ2-5; 7 nucleotides agree with TRBD2. CDR3 length: 16 residues. The junction had 13 bases not matched to a gene; V was cut back by 6 bases and J by 2 bases. Germline-derived CDR1 and CDR2 are SGDLS and YYNGEE. The CDR3 DNA follows: TGTGCCAGCACCTTTTCCCAATTCGGGGGGCAAGAGACCCAGTACTTC. Translating it yields CASTFSQFGGQETQYF.

This sequence joins TRBV6-5 and TRBJ2-7; 7 bases match TRBD2. Germline V gene sequence: CDR1 MNHEY, CDR2 SVGAGI. The CDR3 spans 14 residues. Losses at the gene ends were 5 bases for V and 5 bases for J; bases not matched to a gene: 9. CDR3 DNA: TGTGCCAGCAGTATTCTCCCGGGAGGCAACGAGCAGTACTTC. Protein product: CASSILPGGNEQYF.

The chain is built from TRBV4-1 and TRBJ2-1; 10 nucleotides align to TRBD2. From germline, CDR1 is MGHRA and CDR2 YSYEKL. Trimming took 6 bases from V and 6 from J; bases not matched to a gene: 17. The CDR3 totals 18 residues. In DNA form, the CDR3 reads TGCGCCAGCAGACTACGGAGAGCGGGAGGGCCGAGGGGCAATGAGCAGTTCTTC. It translates to CASRLRRAGGPRGNEQFF.

Here the CDR3 reads CASGRAGAGYNEQFF. CDR3 nucleotide sequence: TGTGCCAGCGGAAGGGCGGGAGCCGGTTACAATGAGCAGTTCTTC. This chain joins TRBV13 and TRBJ2-1, with 7 positions matching TRBD2. With V trimmed by 8 bases and J by 4 bases, 11 bases remained unmatched. Germline V CDR1 and CDR2: PRHDT, FYEKMQ (reference sequence). This CDR3 comprises 15 residues.

J is TRBJ1-2 and V is TRBV6-5, with D tentatively TRBD1 (5 bases). Germline V lookup: CDR1 MNHEY, CDR2 SVGAGI. This CDR3 spans 14 amino acids. Trimming took 0 bases from V and 3 from J, leaving 8 bases between them. The chain's CDR3 is CASSYSQQDYGYTF. In DNA form, the CDR3 reads TGTGCCAGCAGTTACTCGCAACAGGACTATGGCTACACCTTC.

J is TRBJ2-1 and V is TRBV7-9; TRBD2 matches at 10 bases. Germline trimming cut 6 bases from V and 0 bases from J; bases unmatched to any gene: 5. Germline V lookup: CDR1 SEHNR, CDR2 FQNEAQ (reference sequence). CDR3 length: 16 amino acids. The CDR3: CASSQLAGSSYNEQFF. CDR3 DNA sequence: TGTGCCAGCAGTCAACTAGCGGGAAGCTCCTACAATGAGCAGTTCTTC.

V is TRBV19 and J is TRBJ1-3; the match to TRBD1 covers 7 bases. Per germline, CDR1 LNHDA and CDR2 SQIVND (reference sequence). Trimming took 6 bases from V and 4 from J; bases not matched to a gene: 12. The CDR3 is made up of 16 amino acids. The CDR3 loop is CASRPSPGQRGNTIYF. The CDR3 DNA reads as TGTGCCAGTAGGCCGTCACCGGGACAGAGAGGAAACACCATATATTTT. The full variable domain, its missing parts supplied by reference TRBV19 and TRBJ1-3, is DGGITQSPKYLFRKEGQNVTLSCEQNLNHDAMYWYRQDPGQGLRLIYYSQIVNDFQKGDIAEGYSVSREKKESFPLTVTSAQKNPTAFYLCASRPSPGQRGNTIYFGEGSWLTVV.

This chain uses TRBV4-1 with TRBJ2-7; D unresolved. Trimming pared 1 base from V and 1 base from J, leaving 11 bases between. Germline V gene sequence: CDR1 MGHRA, CDR2 YSYEKL. The length of the CDR3 is 15 residues. CDR3 loop: CASSQVETQSYEQYF. The DNA of the CDR3 is TGCGCCAGCAGCCAAGTGGAGACGCAATCCTACGAGCAGTACTTC.

The V and J genes are TRBV19 and TRBJ2-2, with D unresolved. Germline lookup yields CDR1 LNHDA and CDR2 SQIVND (reference sequence). This CDR3 has 11 residues. The ends were cut back, 7 bases at V and 8 bases at J, with 8 bases in the middle. CDR3 amino acids: CASNIAGELFF. CDR3 DNA: TGTGCCAGTAATATCGCGGGGGAGCTGTTTTTT.

The chain recombines TRBV29-1 with TRBJ2-1, with D perhaps TRBD2 (6 bases). CDR1 is SQVTM and CDR2 is ANQGSEA in the germline V gene. CDR3 length: 14 amino acids. Deletions cut 3 bases from V and 1 base from J, with 10 bases between. The CDR3 reads CSVDTSRSYNEQFF. CDR3 coding DNA: TGCAGCGTTGATACTAGCCGATCCTACAATGAGCAGTTCTTC.

V gene TRBV7-9 combines with J gene TRBJ2-2, with D possibly matching TRBD2 (6 bases). V was trimmed by 3 bases and J by 0 bases, leaving 8 bases between them. This CDR3 comprises 15 residues. CDR1 is SEHNR, CDR2 FQNEAQ, per germline (reference sequence). The CDR3 sequence is CASSLLAPNTGELFF. For the CDR3, the DNA is TGTGCCAGCAGCTTGCTAGCGCCGAACACCGGGGAGCTGTTTTTT. Full variable domain (remainder filled in from reference TRBV7-9 and TRBJ2-2): DTGVSQNPRHKITKRGQNVTFRCDPISEHNRLYWYRQTLGQGPEFLTYFQNEAQLEKSRLLSDRFSAERPKGSFSTLEIQRTEQGDSAMYLCASSLLAPNTGELFFGEGSRLTVL.

The chain uses TRBV30 and TRBJ1-5; D is possibly TRBD1 (6 bases). Germline values: CDR1 GTSNPN, CDR2 SVGIG (reference sequence). The CDR3 totals 14 residues. V was cut by 5 bases and J by 4 bases, with 15 bases left in between. CDR3 in DNA: TGTGCCTGGGGAATACAGGGTTGGAATCAGCCCCAGCATTTT. Translation gives CAWGIQGWNQPQHF.

V usage is TRBV27 and J usage is TRBJ2-5; the match to TRBD1 covers 7 bases. The V and J ends lost 4 bases and 1 base, in that order; junction bases with no gene match: 3. The CDR3 has 14 amino acids. From germline, CDR1 is MNHEY and CDR2 SMNVEV (reference sequence). The CDR3 nucleotides read TGTGCCAGCAGTTACACAGGGGCCCAAGAGACCCAGTACTTC. Its protein product is CASSYTGAQETQYF.

The chain employs TRBV6-1 and TRBJ1-2; no firm D call. V was clipped by 3 bases and J by 4 bases, with 3 bases between them. This CDR3 has 11 residues. Looked up from germline, CDR1 is MNHNS and CDR2 is SASEGT. CDR3 coding DNA: TGTGCCAGCAGTGACAGCTATGGCTACACCTTC. It yields the protein CASSDSYGYTF.

The V gene is TRBV11-3, the J gene TRBJ2-7; no clear D gene. The CDR3 covers 15 residues. The germline gives CDR1 SGHNT, CDR2 YENEEA. V shed 1 base and J shed 7 bases, with 17 bases lying between them. CDR3 bases: TGTGCCAGCAGCTTAGGAGGTTATCCCCCTTTGGAGCAGTACTTC. Encoded protein: CASSLGGYPPLEQYF.

This sequence joins TRBV4-1 and TRBJ2-3, with 14 bases that match TRBD2. J was trimmed by 1 base and V by 4 bases; bases with no gene match: 10. The germline gives CDR1 MGHRA, CDR2 YSYEKL. The CDR3 is 19 residues long. The CDR3 region has the DNA TGCGCCAGCAGCCGGGGACTAGCGGGAGTCGATGTAGGCACAGATACGCAGTATTTT. Its protein is CASSRGLAGVDVGTDTQYF.